The T cell receptor (beta chain) under discussion was sequenced for a study of shared clonotypes between healthy human individuals. Overall study results and limits: It was observed that about 5% of naive CD4 clonotypes were shared across a few donors. Rarefaction showed sorted-subset sequencing was incomplete despite large depth.

Germline assignment: CDR1 SGHRS and CDR2 YFSETQ. The CDR3 is made up of 14 amino acids. The germline V and J ends were trimmed by 0 bases and 1 base, with 8 bases remaining between them. Per the original methods: ImmunoSEQ output lacked quality scores and full-length reads, limiting matched filtering. Using immunoSEQ multiplex PCR, the repertoire was profiled, and TCRdb retains in-frame clones only, with some absent. V, J and clone size derive from that table, while D and trimming were established from the DNA sequence. The sample contains roughly 2,300,000 clones, 85% to 95% of which appear only once. Adults of Caucasian background living in Nashville, Tennessee made up all donors. A remark on this clone: Its antigen is as yet unknown. Other DNA sequences in the sample encode the same CDR3.

The source material was naive CD4+ T cells from PBMCs. Subset of the sample: CD45RA+ positively selected. V usage is TRBV5-1 and J usage is TRBJ2-7; possible D gene TRBD1, 5 bases. The sequence came from a man younger than 35 in good health. Some clones in this sample may be carry-over from other donors' samples. The CDR3 region is CASSLGTLSYEQYF. As DNA, the CDR3 is TGCGCCAGCAGCTTGGGGACACTTTCCTACGAGCAGTACTTC.